What follows describes a single TCR beta chain. This clone was detected once. There is no known antigen for this receptor. No base qualities exist here, and no much larger clone lies one base off it. This entry comes from a study of glioma-infiltrating T cells after dendritic cell vaccination listed by TCRdb under 2016. Concerning the study at large: Of the approximately 15 glioblastoma patients in the cohort, all drawn from Phase I and II dendritic cell vaccination trials, 9 were newly diagnosed and 6 had recurrent disease. Three intradermal dendritic cell vaccine injections were administered to patients at biweekly intervals in the arm below the axilla. Deep sequencing of TCR beta CDR3 regions was used to quantify tumor-infiltrating lymphocyte content and compare tumor and blood repertoires in dendritic cell-vaccinated glioblastoma patients. To make the vaccine, monocyte-derived dendritic cells were cultured for under 9 days with IL-4 and GM-CSF and then pulsed overnight with autologous tumor lysate. Patients received autologous tumor lysate-pulsed dendritic cell vaccination between about 2002 and 2013. TCR sequencing metrics, including TIL content and tumor-blood repertoire overlap, were correlated with survival after dendritic cell vaccination. Overall study results and their limits: TCR clonality showed no direct relationship with survival, which suggests that a diverse polyclonal response may matter. After dendritic cell vaccination, a higher estimated pretreatment TIL content predicted longer time to progression and longer overall survival. The response model built on TCR overlap across three groups was characterized as speculative, with prospective validation still needed. The cohort was small and heterogeneous, and full blood and tumor sets were available for few patients, with initial-recurrent tumor pairs available for even fewer patients.

Patients were selected on the basis of adequate residual fresh-frozen tumor tissue and more than two years of available survival data. Molecular status otherwise varied across the glioblastoma patients, but none of them carried an isocitrate dehydrogenase mutation. PBMC were collected before vaccination, two weeks after the third vaccination, and at tumor progression when it occurred. Genomic DNA was extracted with the Qiagen DNeasy Blood extraction Kit. Using the immunoSEQ assay, TCRB CDR3 regions were amplified from 1.5 to 2 micrograms of genomic DNA, or from all available DNA when less than that was on hand. Multiplex PCR used 60 forward primers for TCR V beta segments and 13 reverse primers for J beta segments. Synthetic control templates were spiked into each sample at limiting dilution to estimate reads per starting template. Sequencing produced 87 bp reads on the Illumina HiSeq System. Per the source publication's procedure: PCR and sequencing errors were removed by a nearest neighbor algorithm that merged closely related sequences. TCR overlap was measured as the percentage of unique tumor TCR beta sequences also present in the same patient's peripheral blood. What TCRdb holds here is the immuneACCESS table cut down to in-frame rearrangements. Part of the clones is not present; checked against another copy, under half of the missing clones reflect an unresolved V gene, and the others are unexplained. The V and J calls and clone size come from that table; D and trimming were worked out from the DNA. Within this sample are around 90,000 clones, with about 79% of them counted one time only. The ten biggest clones cover approximately 5.9% of the sample.

The CDR3 has 16 amino acids, counting the end cysteine and phenylalanine. The sequence is cut down to CDR3 DNA, 48 bases in frame from base 1. V loses 3 bases of germline sequence and J loses 0 bases, and the interval between the two ends is 12 bases. The germline V gene specifies SGDLS as CDR1 and YYNGEE as CDR2. Sequenced here: blood, sampled before dendritic cell vaccination. The receptor chain draws on TRBV9 and TRBJ1-4; the D gene is perhaps TRBD1, on 5 matching bases. This sequence originates from a human donor with glioblastoma. Read as DNA, the sequence is TGTGCCAGCAGCGGAACTCGGGGGTCAACTAATGAAAAACTGTTTTTT. This yields the protein CASSGTRGSTNEKLFF.